The T cell receptor (beta chain) under discussion was sequenced for a study of PD-L1 blockade in urothelial cancer. Background on the study: Atezolizumab was started by patients in the mid-2010s at 1,200 mg intravenously every 3 weeks. Males with urothelial cancer arising in the bladder constituted about nine tenths of the roughly 29 patients.

CDR3 length: 13 amino acids. The ends were cut back, 0 bases at V and 5 bases at J, with 7 bases in the middle. Germline lookup yields CDR1 GTSNPN and CDR2 SVGIG (reference sequence). Assay used: immunoSEQ multiplex PCR; TCRdb lists only in-frame clones, some missing. The table shows 40,000 to 55,000 clones, with around 83% occurring only once. Time point given: pretreatment peripheral blood. Per-patient samples, pretreatment and on-treatment, numbered 1 to 8. The receptor's source is a man between 60 and 75 years old with urothelial cancer. The source material was PBMCs, sampled around atezolizumab (anti-PD-L1) treatment. This chain joins TRBV30 and TRBJ2-2; TRBD2 is a possible D gene (5 bases). CDR3 sequence (DNA): TGTGCCTGGAGTGTAAGGGAGACCGGGGAGCTGTTTTTT. It translates to CAWSVRETGELFF.